Reported below is one T cell receptor beta chain. The CDR3 loop spans 15 amino acids. The V end lost 0 bases, the J end lost 1 base, and 11 bases lay between the germline ends. Germline loops: CDR1 SGHRS, CDR2 YFSETQ. This sample was included in a study of T cells in tuberculosis. Here immunoSEQ multiplex PCR was the method, and the copy in TCRdb shows in-frame clones only, minus some. Among under 45,000 clones listed, nearly 95% were seen once. Input material: PBMCs. The chain carries TRBV5-1 and TRBJ2-7; the D is unclear. This TCR came from a donor aged 10 to 29 with latent tuberculosis or without tuberculosis infection. The CDR3 coding sequence is TGCGCCAGCAGCTTGGTGTCAGGAAAGTCCTACGAGCAGTACTTC. It encodes CASSLVSGKSYEQYF.